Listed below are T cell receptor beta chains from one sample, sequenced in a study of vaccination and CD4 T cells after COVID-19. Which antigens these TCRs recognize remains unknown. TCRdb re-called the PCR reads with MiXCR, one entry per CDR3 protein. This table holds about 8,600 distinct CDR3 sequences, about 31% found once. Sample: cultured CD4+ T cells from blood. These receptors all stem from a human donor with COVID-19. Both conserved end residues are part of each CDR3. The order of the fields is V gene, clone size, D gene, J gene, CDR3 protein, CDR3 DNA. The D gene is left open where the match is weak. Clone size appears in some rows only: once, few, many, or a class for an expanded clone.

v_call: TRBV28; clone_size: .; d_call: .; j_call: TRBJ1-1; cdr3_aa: CASSLSLLHSEAFF; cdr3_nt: TGTGCCAGCAGTTTATCGCTCCTCCACTCTGAAGCTTTCTTT
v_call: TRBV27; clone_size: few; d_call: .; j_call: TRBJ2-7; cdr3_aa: CASSRISRVGEYEQYF; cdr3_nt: TGTGCCAGCAGTCGTATCTCGAGGGTAGGGGAGTACGAGCAGTACTTC
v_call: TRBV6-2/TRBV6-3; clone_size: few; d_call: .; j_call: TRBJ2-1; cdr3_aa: CASSGLWEQFF; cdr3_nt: TGTGCCAGCAGTGGACTCTGGGAGCAGTTCTTC
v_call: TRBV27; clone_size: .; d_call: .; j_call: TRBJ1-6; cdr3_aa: CASSAGRRLGSYNSPLHF; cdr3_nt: TGTGCCAGCAGCGCGGGACGTCGATTGGGCTCCTATAATTCACCCCTCCACTTT
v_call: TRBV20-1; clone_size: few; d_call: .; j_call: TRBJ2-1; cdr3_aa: CSASRGFGKSYNEQFF; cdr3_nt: TGCAGTGCTAGCCGGGGGTTTGGGAAGTCCTACAATGAGCAGTTCTTC
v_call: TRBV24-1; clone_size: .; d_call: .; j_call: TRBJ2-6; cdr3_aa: CATYQSSGANVLTF; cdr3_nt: TGTGCCACCTACCAGAGCTCTGGGGCCAACGTCCTGACTTTC
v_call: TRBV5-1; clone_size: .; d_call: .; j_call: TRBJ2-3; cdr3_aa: CASRLSPTHTQYF; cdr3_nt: TGCGCCAGCAGACTCTCTCCCACGCATACGCAGTATTTT
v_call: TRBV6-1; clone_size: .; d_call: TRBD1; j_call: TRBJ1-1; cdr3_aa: CASRLTGKMNTEAFF; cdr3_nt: TGTGCCAGCAGATTGACAGGGAAGATGAACACTGAAGCTTTCTTT
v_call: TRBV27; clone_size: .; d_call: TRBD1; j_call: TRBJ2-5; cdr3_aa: CASRSDRGLEYF; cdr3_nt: TGTGCCAGCAGATCGGACAGGGGGCTGGAGTACTTC
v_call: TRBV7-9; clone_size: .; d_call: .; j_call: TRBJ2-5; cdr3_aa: CASRSTMETQYF; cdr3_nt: TGTGCCAGCAGATCGACTATGGAGACCCAGTACTTC
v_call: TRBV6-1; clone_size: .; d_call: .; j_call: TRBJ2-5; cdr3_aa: CASSEPRQGYFRAQYF; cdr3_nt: TGTGCCAGCAGTGAACCCCGGCAGGGCTACTTCCGGGCCCAGTACTTC
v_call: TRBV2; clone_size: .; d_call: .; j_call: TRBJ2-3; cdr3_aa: CASIGGGPDTQYF; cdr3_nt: TGTGCCAGCATTGGGGGGGGGCCAGATACGCAGTATTTT
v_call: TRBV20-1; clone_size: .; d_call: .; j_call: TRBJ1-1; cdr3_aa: CSARAVGTPAAFF; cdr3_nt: TGCAGTGCTAGAGCGGTTGGGACACCGGCGGCTTTCTTT
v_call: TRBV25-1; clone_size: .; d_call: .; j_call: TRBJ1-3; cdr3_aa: CASSEIGIGNTIYF; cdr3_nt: TGTGCCAGCAGTGAAATAGGGATTGGAAACACCATATATTTT